The subject of this entry is one TCR beta chain. The antigen is not known. Germline CDR1 is SGHRS and CDR2 is YFSETQ. With 1 base clipped from V and 6 bases from J, the junction kept 6 bases outside the gene matches. The CDR3 runs 17 residues. These data belong to a study of cytomegalovirus exposure and HLA in healthy donors. In the PCR, 60 Vbeta and 13 Jbeta primers were used. Assay: immunoSEQ multiplex PCR; the TCRdb copy retains only in-frame clones and omits some. The top ten clones hold approximately 7.1% of a sample with 150,000 to 200,000 clones, roughly 72% of them seen once. Study outcomes and limitations: Confirmation in vitro established that a few CMV-associated chains were specific for CMV antigens.

This TCR was sampled from a man aged 35 to 55 in good health and CMV-seropositive. The source material was PBMCs. The gene calls are TRBV5-1 and TRBJ2-2; 13 positions match TRBD2. The chain's CDR3 is CASSLFTSGGAAGELFF. The CDR3 DNA reads as TGCGCCAGCAGCTTGTTTACTAGCGGGGGGGCCGCCGGGGAGCTGTTTTTT.